Each of the 30 T cell receptor beta chains below was sequenced from the same sample in a study of blood T cell repertoires in COVID-19. Profiling relied on immunoSEQ multiplex PCR, and the TCRdb table lists in-frame clones only, not all of them. The sample lists roughly 200,000 clones, about 85% occurring once. The specimen was PBMCs or T cells enriched from blood (not recorded which). These receptors all stem from a man between 35 and 55 years old who had recovered from COVID-19.

The J gene is TRBJ1-1, the V gene TRBV5-1, with D possibly being TRBD1 (6 bases). Germline V gives CDR1 SGHRS, CDR2 YFSETQ. The CDR3 has 17 residues. With 0 bases removed from V and 5 bases from J, the gap between germline ends came to 20 bases. In DNA form, the CDR3 reads TGCGCCAGCAGCTTGGAAGCCAGGGGCCGACGAGAGACTGAAGCTTTCTTT. As protein: CASSLEARGRRETEAFF. The full variable domain, with the rest looked up from reference TRBV5-1 and TRBJ1-1, is KAGVTQTPRYLIKTRGQQVTLSCSPISGHRSVSWYQQTPGQGLQFLFEYFSETQRNKGNFPGRFSGRQFSNSRSEMNVSTLELGDSALYLCASSLEARGRRETEAFFGQGTRLTVV.

This rearrangement joins TRBV5-6 to TRBJ2-1, with 7 bases fitting TRBD2. CDR3 size: 17 residues. Germline V CDR1 and CDR2: SGHDT, YYEEEE. The trim removed 3 bases at V and 4 bases at J, leaving 13 bases unmatched. The CDR3 bases are TGTGCCAGCAGCTCCCCGTGGCTAGCGGCCACATACAATGAGCAGTTCTTC. This sequence encodes CASSSPWLAATYNEQFF.

This clone was counted a single time. The rearrangement links TRBV28 to TRBJ2-7; TRBD1 agrees at 8 bases. V shed 6 bases and J 0 bases; nucleotides not matched to a gene: 4. CDR3 length: 14 amino acids. The germline CDR1 and CDR2 sequences are MDHEN and SYDVKM. This CDR3 reads CASRSTGGSYEQYF. In DNA form, the CDR3 reads TGTGCCAGCAGGTCTACAGGGGGCTCCTACGAGCAGTACTTC.

The chain employs TRBV3-1 (or the pseudogene TRBV3-2) and TRBJ1-2; 11 bases are a match to TRBD1. Trimming removed 4 bases from V and 3 bases from J; junction bases left unmatched: 4. CDR3 size: 15 residues. Germline CDR1 is LGHDT and CDR2 is YNNKEL (reference sequence). In nucleotides, the CDR3 is TGTGCCAGCAGCCCCGGGACAGGGGGGCACTATGGCTACACCTTC. Its translation is CASSPGTGGHYGYTF.

The chain is built from TRBV6-1 and TRBJ1-2; 7 bases are a match to TRBD1. Unmatched junction bases numbered 7, after V lost 1 base and J lost 8 bases. The germline gives CDR1 MNHNS, CDR2 SASEGT. The CDR3 covers 14 residues. The CDR3 bases are TGTGCCAGCAGTGAAGGAAGTAGGGGGCTGGGCTACACCTTC. Translation gives CASSEGSRGLGYTF.

The CDR3 DNA reads TGTGCCAGCAGCTTGGGCGGAGGAGAGACCCAGTACTTC. Its translation is CASSLGGGETQYF. The chain joins TRBV5-6 to TRBJ2-5, with a weak D call TRBD2 (5 bases). The CDR3 is 13 residues long. With 0 bases removed from V and 4 bases from J, the gap between germline ends came to 7 bases. Per the germline V gene, CDR1 is SGHDT and CDR2 is YYEEEE.

The V and J genes are TRBV3-1 (or the pseudogene TRBV3-2) and TRBJ2-2, with D tentatively TRBD2 (5 bases). The CDR3 sequence is 15 residues long. V was pared by 4 bases and J by 4 bases, with 13 bases between. Germline V gene data show CDR1 as LGHDT and CDR2 as YNNKEL (reference sequence). The CDR3 DNA sequence: TGTGCCAGCAGCCGACATCTTCGGGGCACCGGGGAGCTGTTTTTT. This gives the protein CASSRHLRGTGELFF.

The genes are TRBV24-1 and TRBJ2-2; possibly TRBD2 for D (5 bases). V was cut by 5 bases and J by 1 base, with 10 bases left in between. Germline lookup yields CDR1 KGHDR and CDR2 SFDVKD. The CDR3 is made up of 15 amino acids. CDR3 region: CATSGGKENTGELFF. The DNA of the CDR3 is TGTGCCACCAGTGGAGGGAAGGAGAACACCGGGGAGCTGTTTTTT.

The CDR3 region is CASSYGTGPDTEAFF. The DNA of the CDR3 is TGCGCCAGCAGCTATGGGACAGGGCCGGACACTGAAGCTTTCTTT. The chain recombines TRBV5-1 with TRBJ1-1; 9 bases match TRBD1. The CDR3 extends over 15 amino acids. V trimming: 3 bases; J trimming: 3 bases; junction bases outside the gene matches: 6. Germline V gives CDR1 SGHRS, CDR2 YFSETQ.

Note on this clone: This could be a read error, since a much larger clone is one nucleotide away. The identical CDR3 is also encoded by other nucleotide sequences in the sample. The genes are TRBV6-5 and TRBJ2-3, with TRBD2 matching 9 bases. J gave up 4 bases and V 0 bases, and 2 bases lay outside the gene matches. The CDR3 is made up of 15 amino acids. The germline V gene encodes CDR1 MNHEY and CDR2 SVGAGI. Written as DNA, the CDR3 is TGTGCCAGCAGTTACTCTAGCGGGAGTCCAGATACGCAGTATTTT. It is translated as CASSYSSGSPDTQYF.

The chain recombines TRBV9 with TRBJ2-1; 10 positions match TRBD1. The CDR3 consists of 15 residues. Germline lookup yields CDR1 SGDLS and CDR2 YYNGEE. V gave up 3 bases and J gave up 9 bases; unmatched junction bases: 9. The CDR3 loop reads CASSETGQGVGEQFF. CDR3 nucleotide sequence: TGTGCCAGCAGCGAGACCGGACAGGGGGTCGGTGAGCAGTTCTTC.

This chain joins TRBV10-3 and TRBJ2-5; tentatively, D is TRBD2 (6 bases). With 5 bases removed from V and 0 bases from J, the gap between germline ends came to 13 bases. Germline V gene sequence: CDR1 ENHRY, CDR2 SYGVKD. The CDR3 spans 15 residues. The CDR3 reads CAISTRAGNQETQYF. In DNA, the CDR3 is TGTGCCATCAGTACCCGGGCGGGAAACCAAGAGACCCAGTACTTC.

This clone has a handful of counts. This sequence joins TRBV4-1 and TRBJ2-7; 15 bases agree with TRBD2. The CDR3 length is 15 residues. V lost 3 bases and J lost 4; bases outside the gene matches: 1. Germline V gives CDR1 MGHRA, CDR2 YSYEKL. CDR3 nucleotide sequence: TGCGCCAGCAGCCAGGGGACTAGCGGGAGGTACGAGCAGTACTTC. This encodes CASSQGTSGRYEQYF.

V usage is TRBV5-1 and J usage is TRBJ1-2; 7 nucleotides match TRBD1. This CDR3 comprises 14 residues. Trimming took 3 bases from V and 2 from J; bases not matched to a gene: 4. Germline CDR1 and CDR2: SGHRS and YFSETQ. The CDR3 nucleotides read TGCGCCAGCAGCTCGACAGGGCCCAACTATGGCTACACCTTC. Its protein is CASSSTGPNYGYTF.

For this clone: One end of the junction does not line up with germline, which may come from a read error. The rearrangement uses TRBV5-6 and TRBJ1-3; TRBD1 is a possible D gene (6 bases). This CDR3 has 11 residues. Germline V gives CDR1 SGHDT, CDR2 YYEEEE. CDR3 nucleotides: TGTGCCAGCAGCACGACAGGACAAGAAGATTTT. It translates to CASSTTGQEDF.

The rearrangement joins TRBV7-9 to TRBJ1-2; D might be TRBD1 (6 bases). Germline V gives CDR1 SEHNR, CDR2 FQNEAQ (reference sequence). The CDR3 totals 11 residues. V gave up 3 bases and J gave up 8 bases, with 7 bases separating them. CDR3 sequence: CASSFGGGYTF. The CDR3 DNA reads as TGTGCCAGCAGCTTTGGGGGCGGCTACACCTTC.

This clone was counted only a few times. The chain employs TRBV19 and TRBJ1-1; 7 bases fit TRBD1. The V and J ends lost 7 bases and 4 bases, in that order; junction bases with no gene match: 6. This CDR3 has 13 residues. Per germline, CDR1 LNHDA and CDR2 SQIVND (reference sequence). CDR3 protein: CASINRGVTEAFF. CDR3 nucleotides: TGTGCCAGTATTAACAGGGGCGTCACTGAAGCTTTCTTT.

The gene calls are TRBV4-1 and TRBJ2-7, with TRBD2 matching over 12 bases. J was trimmed by 2 bases and V by 0 bases; bases with no gene match: 2. Per germline, CDR1 MGHRA and CDR2 YSYEKL. The CDR3 length is 16 residues. CDR3 sequence reads: CASSQELAGGAYEQYF. The CDR3 DNA sequence: TGCGCCAGCAGCCAAGAGCTAGCGGGAGGGGCCTACGAGCAGTACTTC.

The rearrangement joins TRBV5-1 to TRBJ2-2; possible D gene TRBD1, 7 bases. With 3 bases removed from V and 0 bases from J, the gap between germline ends came to 12 bases. Germline loops: CDR1 SGHRS, CDR2 YFSETQ. The CDR3 has 16 residues. This CDR3 is CASSWRDSSNTGELFF. CDR3 in DNA: TGCGCCAGCAGCTGGAGGGACAGCTCGAACACCGGGGAGCTGTTTTTT.

This chain links TRBV7-3 with TRBJ2-1; TRBD2 matches at 7 bases. This CDR3 has 17 residues. Trimming cost V 4 bases and J 9 bases; bases outside gene matches: 18. Germline CDR1 is SGHTA and CDR2 is FQGTGA. This CDR3 is CASSSLGLADSGGEQFF. In DNA form, the CDR3 reads TGTGCCAGCAGCTCCCTGGGGCTAGCGGATTCGGGCGGTGAGCAGTTCTTC.

The chain joins TRBV9 to TRBJ2-5; 8 positions agree with TRBD2. Losses at the gene ends were 4 bases for V and 5 bases for J; bases not matched to a gene: 10. The germline V gene encodes CDR1 SGDLS and CDR2 YYNGEE. The CDR3 spans 15 residues. CDR3 DNA: TGTGCCAGCAGCCCCCAGGCCGGGAGGGTTGAGACCCAGTACTTC. Its protein product is CASSPQAGRVETQYF. The full variable domain, rest sourced from reference TRBV9 and TRBJ2-5, is DSGVTQTPKHLITATGQRVTLRCSPRSGDLSVYWYQQSLDQGLQFLIQYYNGEERAKGNILERFSAQQFPDLHSELNLSSLELGDSALYFCASSPQAGRVETQYFGPGTRLLVL.

The chain joins TRBV10-1 to TRBJ2-7; a weak D match, TRBD1 (5 bases). The V gene lost 4 bases and the J gene lost 5 bases, with 9 bases spanning the gap. The germline gives CDR1 WNHNN, CDR2 SYGVQD (reference sequence). The CDR3 has 12 amino acids. Here the CDR3 DNA reads TGCGCCAGCAGTGGCAGGGCTAACGAGCAGTACTTC. Amino acids: CASSGRANEQYF.

This chain connects TRBV24-1 to TRBJ2-2, with 9 bases matching TRBD2. The CDR3 length is 17 residues. Germline values: CDR1 KGHDR, CDR2 SFDVKD. The V segment lost 3 bases and the J segment 7 bases; nucleotides outside the gene matches: 11. CDR3 in amino acids: CATSDVTAGGPNGELFF. CDR3 coding DNA: TGTGCCACCAGTGATGTCACGGCGGGAGGGCCCAACGGGGAGCTGTTTTTT.

This clone was seen a few times. CDR3 amino acids: CASSNGTANYGYTF. In DNA form, the CDR3 reads TGCGCCAGCAGCAACGGGACAGCCAACTATGGCTACACCTTC. The V call is TRBV5-1, the J call TRBJ1-2, with 7 bases fitting TRBD1. CDR3 length equals 14 residues. Germline CDR1 and CDR2: SGHRS and YFSETQ. V lost 4 bases, J lost 2 bases, and 5 bases stayed unmatched.

This chain joins TRBV10-3 and TRBJ2-3; D gene unclear. The CDR3 runs to 13 residues. In germline, CDR1 is ENHRY, CDR2 SYGVKD. V lost 11 bases and J 0 bases, leaving 12 bases between the germline ends. The DNA for the CDR3 is TGTGCCCACCGTGACGGGAGCACAGATACGCAGTATTTT. It is translated as CAHRDGSTDTQYF.

V gene TRBV11-3 combines with J gene TRBJ2-3, with D possibly being TRBD2 (5 bases). The germline CDR1 and CDR2 sequences are SGHNT and YENEEA. Trimming took off 4 bases at V and 0 bases at J, with 11 bases between the two ends. The CDR3 is 15 residues long. The CDR3 DNA reads TGTGCCAGCAGCTCCCGGGGAGACAGCACAGATACGCAGTATTTT. Amino acid sequence: CASSSRGDSTDTQYF.

The rearrangement links TRBV28 to TRBJ1-5, with D tentatively TRBD1 (6 bases). Looked up from germline, CDR1 is MDHEN and CDR2 is SYDVKM. Trimming shortened V by 6 bases and J by 1 base, and 13 bases separated the two germline ends. The CDR3 spans 15 residues. The CDR3 sequence: CASRLAGVSNQPQHF. In nucleotides, the CDR3 is TGTGCCAGCAGGCTCGCAGGGGTGAGCAATCAGCCCCAGCATTTT.

This chain links TRBV5-4 with TRBJ2-7; a weak D match, TRBD2 (7 bases). V was pared by 4 bases and J by 0 bases, with 11 bases between. Per germline, CDR1 SGHNT and CDR2 YYREEE (reference sequence). CDR3 length equals 14 residues. CDR3 sequence (DNA): TGTGCCAGCAGCCCAGGGGACTACTCCTACGAGCAGTACTTC. It is translated as CASSPGDYSYEQYF.

This clone has more than one count but fewer than ten. This chain connects TRBV19 to TRBJ2-1; D possibly corresponds to TRBD2 (5 bases). The CDR3 length is 13 residues. V was pared by 6 bases and J by 6 bases, with 12 bases between. Germline loops: CDR1 LNHDA, CDR2 SQIVND (reference sequence). CDR3 sequence: CASSPGSINEQFF. In nucleotides, the CDR3 is TGTGCCAGTAGCCCGGGATCTATCAATGAGCAGTTCTTC.

V usage is TRBV24-1 and J usage is TRBJ2-7; 7 nucleotides line up with TRBD1. The V and J ends lost 2 bases and 7 bases, in that order; junction bases with no gene match: 10. From germline, CDR1 is KGHDR and CDR2 SFDVKD. The CDR3 is 15 amino acids. CDR3 amino acids: CATSDSRDSPREQYF. CDR3 bases: TGTGCCACCAGTGATTCCCGGGACAGTCCGAGGGAGCAGTACTTC.